The sample holds one count of the clone carrying this TCR beta chain. Germline assignment: CDR1 SGHAT and CDR2 FQNNGV. This CDR3 is built from 15 residues. The V and J ends lost 5 bases and 6 bases respectively, with 20 bases between them. PCR involved 60 Vbeta and 13 Jbeta primers. Repertoires were generated with immunoSEQ multiplex PCR, while TCRdb's copy carries only in-frame clones and drops some. This table has some 120,000 clones, about 69% appearing once. The sample comes from a study of cytomegalovirus exposure and HLA in healthy donors. This TCR was sampled from a young woman in good health and CMV-seronegative. The specimen was PBMCs. The rearrangement links TRBV11-2 to TRBJ2-7; D is perhaps TRBD2 (6 bases). For the CDR3, the DNA is TGTGCCAGCAGCCCGGGGACTCTGAGGTCGTCCGAGCAGTACTTC. It encodes CASSPGTLRSSEQYF.